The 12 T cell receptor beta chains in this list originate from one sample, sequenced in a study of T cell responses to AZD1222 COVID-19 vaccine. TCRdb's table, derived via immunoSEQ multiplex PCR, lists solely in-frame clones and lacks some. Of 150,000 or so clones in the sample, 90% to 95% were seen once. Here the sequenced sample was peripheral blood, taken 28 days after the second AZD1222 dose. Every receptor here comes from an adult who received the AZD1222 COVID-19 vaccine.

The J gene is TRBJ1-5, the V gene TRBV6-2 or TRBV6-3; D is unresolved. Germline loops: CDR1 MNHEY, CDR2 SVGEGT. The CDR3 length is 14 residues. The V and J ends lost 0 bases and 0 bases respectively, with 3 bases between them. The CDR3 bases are TGTGCCAGCAGTTACTCCTTTAGCAATCAGCCCCAGCATTTT. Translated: CASSYSFSNQPQHF.

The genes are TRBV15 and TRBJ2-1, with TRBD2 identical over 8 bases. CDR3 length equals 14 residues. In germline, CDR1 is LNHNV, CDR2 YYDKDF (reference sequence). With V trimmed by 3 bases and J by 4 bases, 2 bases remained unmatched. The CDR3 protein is CATSSIAGYNEQFF. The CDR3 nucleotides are TGTGCCACCAGCAGTATAGCGGGGTACAATGAGCAGTTCTTC.

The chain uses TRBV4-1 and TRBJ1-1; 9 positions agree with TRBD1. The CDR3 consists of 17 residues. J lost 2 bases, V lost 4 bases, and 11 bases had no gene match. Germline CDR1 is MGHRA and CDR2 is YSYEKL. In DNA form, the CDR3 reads TGCGCCAGCAGCCCAATATGGACAGGGGCCGTCAACACTGAAGCTTTCTTT. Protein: CASSPIWTGAVNTEAFF.

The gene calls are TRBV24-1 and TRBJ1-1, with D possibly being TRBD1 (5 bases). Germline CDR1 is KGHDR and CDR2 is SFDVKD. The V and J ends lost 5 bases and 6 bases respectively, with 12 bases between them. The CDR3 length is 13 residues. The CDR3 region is CATSGQGTSEAFF. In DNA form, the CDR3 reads TGTGCCACCAGTGGCCAGGGTACCTCTGAAGCTTTCTTT.

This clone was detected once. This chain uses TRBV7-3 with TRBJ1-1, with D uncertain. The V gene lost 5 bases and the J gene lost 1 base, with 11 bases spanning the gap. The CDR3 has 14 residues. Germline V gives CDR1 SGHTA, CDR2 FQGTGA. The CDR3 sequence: CASSLGDKNTEAFF. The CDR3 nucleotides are TGTGCCAGCAGCCTCGGTGACAAGAACACTGAAGCTTTCTTT. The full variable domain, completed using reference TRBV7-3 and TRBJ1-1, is GAGVSQTPSNKVTEKGKYVELRCDPISGHTALYWYRQSLGQGPEFLIYFQGTGAADDSGLPNDRFFAVRPEGSVSTLKIQRTERGDSAVYLCASSLGDKNTEAFFGQGTRLTVV.

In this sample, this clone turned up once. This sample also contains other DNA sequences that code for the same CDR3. The CDR3 sequence is CASSYSRGYEQYF. The CDR3 region has the DNA TGTGCCAGCAGTTATTCCCGGGGCTACGAGCAGTACTTC. This sequence joins TRBV6-2 or TRBV6-3 and TRBJ2-7, with TRBD2 as a possible D gene (5 bases). The CDR3 loop spans 13 amino acids. V was pared by 3 bases and J by 3 bases, with 9 bases between. The germline V gene encodes CDR1 MNHEY and CDR2 SVGEGT.

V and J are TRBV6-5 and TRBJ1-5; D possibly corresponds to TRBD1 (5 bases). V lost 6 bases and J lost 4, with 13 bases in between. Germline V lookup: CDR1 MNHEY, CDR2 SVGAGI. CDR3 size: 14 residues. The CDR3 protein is CASRVTGGNQPQHF. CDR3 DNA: TGTGCCAGCAGGGTAACTGGGGGAAATCAGCCCCAGCATTTT.

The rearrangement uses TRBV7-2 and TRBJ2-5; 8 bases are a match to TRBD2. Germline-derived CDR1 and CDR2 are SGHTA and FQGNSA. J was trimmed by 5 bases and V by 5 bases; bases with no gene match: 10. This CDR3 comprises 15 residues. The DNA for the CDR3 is TGTGCCAGCAGCCCGCCGGGACTAGTTGGTGAGACCCAGTACTTC. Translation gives CASSPPGLVGETQYF.

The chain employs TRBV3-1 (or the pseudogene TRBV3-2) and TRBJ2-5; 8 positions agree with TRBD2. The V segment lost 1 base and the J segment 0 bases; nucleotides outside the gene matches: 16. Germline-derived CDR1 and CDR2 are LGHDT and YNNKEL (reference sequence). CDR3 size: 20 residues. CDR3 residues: CASSQGGAGGPREDQETQYF. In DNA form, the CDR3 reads TGTGCCAGCAGCCAAGGGGGCGCGGGAGGCCCCAGAGAAGACCAAGAGACCCAGTACTTC.

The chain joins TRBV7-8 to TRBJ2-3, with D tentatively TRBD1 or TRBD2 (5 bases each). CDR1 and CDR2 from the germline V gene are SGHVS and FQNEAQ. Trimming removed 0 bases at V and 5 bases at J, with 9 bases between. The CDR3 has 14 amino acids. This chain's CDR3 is CASSLAGDRDTQYF. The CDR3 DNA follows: TGTGCCAGCAGCTTAGCAGGGGACCGAGATACGCAGTATTTT.

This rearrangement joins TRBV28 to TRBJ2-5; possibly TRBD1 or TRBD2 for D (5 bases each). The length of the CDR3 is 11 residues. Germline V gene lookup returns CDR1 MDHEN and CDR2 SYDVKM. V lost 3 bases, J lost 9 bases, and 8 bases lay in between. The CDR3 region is CASSLRGPQYF. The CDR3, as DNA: TGTGCCAGCAGTTTGAGGGGTCCCCAGTACTTC.

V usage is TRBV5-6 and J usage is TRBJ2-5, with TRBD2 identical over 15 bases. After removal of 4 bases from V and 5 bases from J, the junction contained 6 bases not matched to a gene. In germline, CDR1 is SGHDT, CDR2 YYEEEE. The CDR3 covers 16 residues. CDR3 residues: CASSLGLAGGWETQYF. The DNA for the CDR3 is TGTGCCAGCAGCCTGGGACTAGCGGGAGGATGGGAGACCCAGTACTTC.